This record covers a single T cell receptor (beta chain). This CDR3 region has 14 residues. Germline trimming cut 5 bases from V and 2 bases from J; bases unmatched to any gene: 5. Germline V gene data show CDR1 as LNHDA and CDR2 as SQIVND (reference sequence). The sample comes from a study of OX40 agonist ivuxolimab in advanced cancers. Repertoires were generated with immunoSEQ multiplex PCR, while TCRdb's copy carries only in-frame clones and drops some. The repertoire holds some 54,000 clones, with approximately 90% as singletons. Material: CD4+ or CD8+ T cells sorted from blood, obtained in a trial of the OX40 agonist ivuxolimab. V and J are TRBV19 and TRBJ2-7, with 8 bases aligning to TRBD2. The receptor's source is an adult with an advanced solid tumor such as melanoma, head and neck, liver or kidney cancer. CDR3 amino acids: CASSSSGGTYEQYF. CDR3 bases: TGTGCCAGTAGTTCCAGCGGGGGAACCTACGAGCAGTACTTC.